One and the same sample provided the 4 T cell receptor beta chains below, sequenced in a study of OX40 agonist ivuxolimab in advanced cancers. Sequencing used immunoSEQ multiplex PCR; TCRdb keeps in-frame clones, though not all of them. The data contain 89,000 or so clones, 88% of them singletons. This specimen was CD4+ or CD8+ T cells sorted from blood, taken in a trial of the OX40 agonist ivuxolimab. The source is an adult with an advanced solid tumor such as melanoma, head and neck, liver or kidney cancer.

This chain joins TRBV7-2 and TRBJ2-5; D is unclear. This CDR3 spans 14 amino acids. Germline CDR1 and CDR2: SGHTA and FQGNSA. Trimming shortened V by 2 bases and J by 1 base, and 8 bases separated the two germline ends. The CDR3 reads CASSLLSSQETQYF. The CDR3 bases are TGTGCCAGCAGCTTACTATCCAGCCAAGAGACCCAGTACTTC.

The table lists this clone with a few counts. The chain combines TRBV6-5 with TRBJ2-5; the match to TRBD1 covers 7 bases. The CDR3 runs to 14 residues. Germline values: CDR1 MNHEY, CDR2 SVGAGI. Trimming took 4 bases from V and 9 from J; bases not matched to a gene: 11. CDR3 sequence reads: CASSSGTERGAQYF. CDR3 in DNA: TGTGCCAGCAGTTCCGGGACAGAAAGAGGTGCCCAGTACTTC.

The chain is built from TRBV7-2 and TRBJ2-2, with D perhaps being TRBD1 or TRBD2 (6 bases each). The germline V and J ends were trimmed by 2 bases and 5 bases, with 12 bases remaining between them. Germline CDR1 and CDR2: SGHTA and FQGNSA. CDR3 length: 15 residues. The CDR3 reads CASSLTTGRTGELFF. The CDR3 DNA reads as TGTGCCAGCAGCTTAACTACAGGGAGGACCGGGGAGCTGTTTTTT.

The chain has TRBV15 and TRBJ1-3, with D unclear. Trimming pared 2 bases from V and 7 bases from J, leaving 15 bases between. Germline CDR1 LNHNV, CDR2 YYDKDF (reference sequence). CDR3 length: 15 amino acids. The CDR3 spells CATSRFQALENTIYF. In DNA form, the CDR3 reads TGTGCCACCAGCAGATTCCAGGCTTTGGAGAACACCATATATTTT.